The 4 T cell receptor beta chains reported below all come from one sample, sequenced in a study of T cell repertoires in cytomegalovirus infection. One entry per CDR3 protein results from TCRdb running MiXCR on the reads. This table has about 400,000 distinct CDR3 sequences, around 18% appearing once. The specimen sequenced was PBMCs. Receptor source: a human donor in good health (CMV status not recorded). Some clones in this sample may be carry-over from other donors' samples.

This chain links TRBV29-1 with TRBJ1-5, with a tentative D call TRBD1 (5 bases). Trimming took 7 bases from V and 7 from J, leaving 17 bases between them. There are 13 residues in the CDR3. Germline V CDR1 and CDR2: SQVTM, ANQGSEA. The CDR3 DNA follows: TGCAGCGCCGCCGTCGGGGCCGGCCAGCCCCAGCATTTT. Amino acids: CSAAVGAGQPQHF.

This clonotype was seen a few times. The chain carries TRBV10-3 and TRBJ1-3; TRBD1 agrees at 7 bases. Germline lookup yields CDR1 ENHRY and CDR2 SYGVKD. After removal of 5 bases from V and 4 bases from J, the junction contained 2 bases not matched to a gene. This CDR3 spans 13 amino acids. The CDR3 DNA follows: TGTGCCATCAGTACAGGGGCCGGAAACACCATATATTTT. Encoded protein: CAISTGAGNTIYF.

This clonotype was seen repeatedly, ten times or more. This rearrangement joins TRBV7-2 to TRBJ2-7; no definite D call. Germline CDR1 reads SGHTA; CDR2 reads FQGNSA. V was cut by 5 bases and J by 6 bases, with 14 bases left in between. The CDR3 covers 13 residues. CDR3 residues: CASSGDLPFEQYF. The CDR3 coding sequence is TGTGCCAGCAGCGGCGACCTTCCCTTCGAGCAGTACTTC.

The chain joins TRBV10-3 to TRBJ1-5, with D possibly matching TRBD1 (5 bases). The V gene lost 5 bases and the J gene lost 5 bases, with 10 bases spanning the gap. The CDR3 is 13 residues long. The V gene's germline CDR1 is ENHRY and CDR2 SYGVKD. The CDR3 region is CAISRDSDQPQHF. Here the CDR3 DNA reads TGTGCCATCAGTCGCGACAGCGATCAGCCCCAGCATTTT.